What follows are 26 T cell receptor beta chains derived from one specimen sequenced in a study of blood T cells in healthy people across ages. Alongside a J-beta primer mix, a sample-barcoded 5' primer served in a second PCR lasting about 7 to 11 cycles. TCRdb re-analysed the 5' RACE reads in MiXCR, keeping a single row per CDR3 protein. The data contain more than 550,000 distinct CDR3 sequences, about 24% of them singletons. The sequenced material came from blood. The receptors here all came from a man aged 70 or older in good health.

This clonotype was counted a few times. The chain uses TRBV29-1 and TRBJ2-3; no definite D call. CDR3 length: 15 residues. The V gene's germline CDR1 is SQVTM and CDR2 ANQGSEA. Between the trimmed V and J ends, which lost 4 bases and 0 bases, there was a span of 14 bases. CDR3 nucleotide sequence: TGCAGCGTTGCCCCGGCGAGCGCTAGCACAGATACGCAGTATTTT. Amino acids: CSVAPASASTDTQYF.

This clonotype was seen only a few times. V is TRBV7-2 and J is TRBJ1-2; D is ambiguous. Germline V gives CDR1 SGHTA, CDR2 FQGNSA. There are 12 residues in the CDR3. The V and J ends lost 1 base and 7 bases respectively, with 7 bases between them. As DNA, the CDR3 is TGTGCCAGCAGCTTAGTGTATTCTGGCTACACCTTC. This sequence encodes CASSLVYSGYTF.

This clonotype was detected a few times. V gene TRBV6-1 combines with J gene TRBJ1-1, with a tentative D call TRBD1 (5 bases). This CDR3 contains 13 residues. Germline V CDR1 and CDR2: MNHNS, SASEGT. V was shortened by 2 bases and J by 10 bases, with 14 bases between the two germline ends. CDR3 nucleotides: TGTGCCAGCAGTGAATTCAGGGCTTGGGGAGCTTTCTTT. It encodes CASSEFRAWGAFF.

V gene TRBV7-8 combines with J gene TRBJ2-7, with D tentatively TRBD2 (5 bases). CDR1 and CDR2 (germline): SGHVS, FQNEAQ. The V end lost 4 bases, the J end lost 7 bases, and 8 bases lay between the germline ends. The CDR3 spans 11 residues. The CDR3 DNA is TGTGCCAGCAGCTGGAGAGGGGAGCAGTACGTC. It translates to CASSWRGEQYV.

CDR3 bases: TGTGCCAGCAGCCGTCGCCCGTCCTACGAGCAGTACTTC. Residues: CASSRRPSYEQYF. V is TRBV5-6 and J is TRBJ2-7; D gene ambiguous. The CDR3 runs 13 residues. The germline CDR1 and CDR2 sequences are SGHDT and YYEEEE. With 4 bases removed from V and 1 base from J, the gap between germline ends came to 9 bases. Drawing the rest from reference TRBV5-6 and TRBJ2-7, the complete variable domain is DAGVTQSPTHLIKTRGQQVTLRCSPKSGHDTVSWYQQALGQGPQFIFQYYEEEERQRGNFPDRFSGHQFPNYSSELNVNALLLGDSALYLCASSRRPSYEQYFGPGTRLTVT.

This clonotype has more than one count but fewer than ten. V gene TRBV10-3 combines with J gene TRBJ2-3; the D gene is possibly TRBD1 (6 bases). Germline loops: CDR1 ENHRY, CDR2 SYGVKD. V lost 7 bases and J 2 bases, leaving 13 bases between the germline ends. This CDR3 has 14 amino acids. CDR3 sequence: CAITRDMDTDTQYF. CDR3 nucleotide sequence: TGTGCCATCACCCGGGACATGGACACAGATACGCAGTATTTT.

The V call is TRBV12-3 or TRBV12-4, the J call TRBJ1-1; 10 nucleotides align to TRBD1. The CDR3 covers 14 residues. Unmatched junction bases numbered 5, after V lost 6 bases and J lost 4 bases. Written as DNA, the CDR3 is TGTGCCAGCAGCAAGACAGGGGGCTTCACTGAAGCTTTCTTT. Amino acids: CASSKTGGFTEAFF.

The chain couples TRBV7-9 to TRBJ2-5; 10 bases are a match to TRBD1. The germline gives CDR1 SEHNR, CDR2 FQNEAQ (reference sequence). The CDR3 runs 14 residues. V dropped 6 bases and J dropped 11; count of bases not matched to a gene: 12. CDR3 nucleotides: TGTGCCAGCAGGTTTGCCGGGACAGGGGACGAACAGTACTTC. It yields the protein CASRFAGTGDEQYF.

DNA of the CDR3: TGTGCCAGCAGCTTTCCGGGGGGTAGCCCGGGCTACACCTTC. Amino acids: CASSFPGGSPGYTF. This sequence joins TRBV7-9 and TRBJ1-2, with D maybe TRBD1 (5 bases). The germline V gene has CDR1 SEHNR and CDR2 FQNEAQ (reference sequence). Trimming took off 3 bases at V and 8 bases at J, with 16 bases between the two ends. This CDR3 spans 14 amino acids.

This clonotype was counted only a few times. The chain uses TRBV20-1 and TRBJ2-3; D is possibly TRBD2 (6 bases). Trimming shortened V by 2 bases and J by 5 bases, and 11 bases separated the two germline ends. The CDR3 runs 13 residues. Germline CDR1 is DFQATT and CDR2 is SNEGSKA (reference sequence). The CDR3 sequence: CSARSGGRDTQYF. Here the CDR3 DNA reads TGCAGTGCTAGAAGCGGAGGGAGAGATACGCAGTATTTT.

The V call is TRBV25-1, the J call TRBJ1-1, with 10 bases identical to TRBD1. This CDR3 has 15 residues. Germline V lookup: CDR1 MGHDK, CDR2 SYGVNS. The J segment lost 5 bases and the V segment lost 2 bases, leaving 5 bases of the junction unmatched. CDR3 in amino acids: CASSEGQGGYTEAFF. The CDR3 DNA reads TGTGCCAGCAGTGAAGGACAGGGGGGGTATACTGAAGCTTTCTTT.

The V and J genes are TRBV25-1 and TRBJ1-2; 10 positions agree with TRBD1. Losses at the gene ends were 8 bases for V and 8 bases for J; bases not matched to a gene: 17. The V gene's germline CDR1 is MGHDK and CDR2 SYGVNS. The CDR3 loop spans 16 amino acids. CDR3 in DNA: TGTGCCAGCGGATGGACAGGGGGGATGGGGATAGGAGGCTACACCTTC. Residues: CASGWTGGMGIGGYTF.

The sample holds a few counts of this clonotype. J is TRBJ2-1 and V is TRBV20-1; TRBD1 might be the D (5 bases). The CDR3 length is 13 residues. The V end lost 6 bases, the J end lost 7 bases, and 16 bases lay between the germline ends. Germline V lookup: CDR1 DFQATT, CDR2 SNEGSKA (reference sequence). The DNA for the CDR3 is TGCAGTGCCGGTGAAGGGGCGAGGAATGAGCAGTTCTTC. It specifies CSAGEGARNEQFF.

This clonotype has just a few counts. The DNA of the CDR3 is TGTGCCAGCAGCTTCATAGCGGGGGGGACCACAGATACGCAGTATTTT. It yields the protein CASSFIAGGTTDTQYF. The V gene is TRBV11-2, the J gene TRBJ2-3; 11 positions agree with TRBD2. V dropped 3 bases and J dropped 2; count of bases not matched to a gene: 4. Germline CDR1 is SGHAT and CDR2 is FQNNGV. The CDR3 runs 16 residues.

This clonotype was picked up a small number of times. The rearrangement joins TRBV6-5 to TRBJ2-3; D perhaps matches TRBD2 (6 bases). This CDR3 has 18 residues. Per the germline V gene, CDR1 is MNHEY and CDR2 is SVGAGI. V shed 4 bases and J shed 4 bases, with 24 bases lying between them. The CDR3 DNA reads as TGTGCCAGCAGTTTCGTTGGGCCTTTTAGTCAGCGGGCAGATACGCAGTATTTT. Protein: CASSFVGPFSQRADTQYF.

The rearrangement uses TRBV6-6 and TRBJ1-3; D gene ambiguous. The germline V gene has CDR1 MNHNY and CDR2 SVGAGI (reference sequence). Trimming shortened V by 8 bases and J by 4 bases, and 9 bases separated the two germline ends. The CDR3 spans 12 residues. For the CDR3, the DNA is TGTGCCAGCTCCAGAGAGGGAAACACCATATATTTT. Amino acid sequence: CASSREGNTIYF.

Only a few counts were recorded for this clonotype. This rearrangement joins TRBV6-2 or TRBV6-3 to TRBJ1-1, with D perhaps TRBD1 (6 bases). Trimming left V 5 bases short and J 1 base short, with 17 bases between. The CDR3 sequence is 16 residues long. Germline CDR1 is MNHEY and CDR2 is SVGEGT. This CDR3 is CASSPTRRGANTEAFF. CDR3 nucleotide sequence: TGTGCCAGCAGTCCTACCCGGAGGGGGGCGAACACTGAAGCTTTCTTT.

In this sample, this clonotype turned up once. The J gene is TRBJ2-6, the V gene TRBV27; D is undetermined. V lost 8 bases and J lost 2, with 16 bases in between. Germline lookup yields CDR1 MNHEY and CDR2 SMNVEV (reference sequence). The CDR3 has 16 amino acids. CDR3 sequence (DNA): TGTGCCAGCTACGGCCTTGGGGTTACTGGGGCCAACGTCCTGACTTTC. It codes for CASYGLGVTGANVLTF.

Ten or more counts support this clonotype. The CDR3 DNA reads as TGTGCCAGCAGCGGTACCGAATTGAACACCGGGGAGCTGTTTTTT. It yields the protein CASSGTELNTGELFF. The rearrangement links TRBV9 to TRBJ2-2; D unresolved. CDR1 SGDLS and CDR2 YYNGEE come from the germline V gene. V was shortened by 3 bases and J by 1 base, with 10 bases between the two germline ends. CDR3 length equals 15 residues.

This clonotype has more than one count but fewer than ten. The chain uses TRBV5-6 and TRBJ2-3, with 9 bases aligning to TRBD2. In germline, CDR1 is SGHDT, CDR2 YYEEEE. With V trimmed by 1 base and J by 2 bases, 5 bases remained unmatched. The CDR3 covers 16 residues. CDR3 bases: TGTGCCAGCAGCTTGTTTTCTAGCGGGGCCACAGATACGCAGTATTTT. Translated: CASSLFSSGATDTQYF.

This clonotype has more than one count but fewer than ten. The chain carries TRBV11-3 and TRBJ2-2, with 9 bases matching TRBD1. The length of the CDR3 is 16 residues. Germline CDR1 SGHNT, CDR2 YENEEA. The V segment lost 0 bases and the J segment 6 bases; nucleotides outside the gene matches: 5. In nucleotides, the CDR3 is TGTGCCAGCAGCTTAGAGGCGACAGGGGGATCCGGGGAGCTGTTTTTT. This codes for CASSLEATGGSGELFF. Combining the CDR3 with reference TRBV11-3 and TRBJ2-2 gives the whole variable domain EAGVVQSPRYKIIEKKQPVAFWCNPISGHNTLYWYLQNLGQGPELLIRYENEEAVDDSQLPKDRFSAERLKGVDSTLKIQPAELGDSAVYLCASSLEATGGSGELFFGEGSRLTVL.

This clonotype was observed a handful of times. The V and J genes are TRBV20-1 and TRBJ2-1; D possibly corresponds to TRBD2 (6 bases). Trimming stripped 7 bases from V and 1 base from J, with 11 bases between. The CDR3 spans 13 residues. CDR1 is DFQATT, CDR2 SNEGSKA, per germline (reference sequence). The chain's CDR3 is CSGEGGSYNEQFF. The DNA of the CDR3 is TGCAGTGGTGAGGGAGGTTCCTACAATGAGCAGTTCTTC.

This clonotype was observed at least ten times. The chain is built from TRBV5-1 and TRBJ1-2, with no clear D. V gave up 2 bases and J gave up 4 bases, with 9 bases separating them. The CDR3 covers 13 residues. Per germline, CDR1 SGHRS and CDR2 YFSETQ. CDR3 loop: CASSLDPLYGYTF. As DNA, the CDR3 is TGCGCCAGCAGCTTAGACCCTCTCTATGGCTACACCTTC.

The chain recombines TRBV29-1 with TRBJ1-4; 7 bases agree with TRBD1. CDR3 length equals 13 residues. The germline gives CDR1 SQVTM, CDR2 ANQGSEA. The V segment lost 7 bases and the J segment 0 bases; nucleotides outside the gene matches: 2. The CDR3 spells CSAGQATNEKLFF. CDR3 bases: TGCAGCGCAGGACAGGCAACTAATGAAAAACTGTTTTTT.

The J gene is TRBJ2-1, the V gene TRBV12-3 or TRBV12-4, with TRBD1 matching over 8 bases. This CDR3 contains 15 residues. The junction had 9 bases not matched to a gene; V was cut back by 7 bases and J by 4 bases. The CDR3 DNA sequence: TGTGCCAGCACCATATCGGGACAGGTGTACAATGAGCAGTTCTTC. Protein product: CASTISGQVYNEQFF.

V is TRBV12-3 or TRBV12-4 and J is TRBJ2-5, with unresolved D. The J call may be incorrect, as the DNA end agrees better with TRBJ2-1. The CDR3 has 14 residues. CDR3 nucleotides: TGTGCCAGCAGTTACTCATTGGTATACAATGAGCAGTTCTTC. Translated, it gives CASSYSLVYNEQFF.